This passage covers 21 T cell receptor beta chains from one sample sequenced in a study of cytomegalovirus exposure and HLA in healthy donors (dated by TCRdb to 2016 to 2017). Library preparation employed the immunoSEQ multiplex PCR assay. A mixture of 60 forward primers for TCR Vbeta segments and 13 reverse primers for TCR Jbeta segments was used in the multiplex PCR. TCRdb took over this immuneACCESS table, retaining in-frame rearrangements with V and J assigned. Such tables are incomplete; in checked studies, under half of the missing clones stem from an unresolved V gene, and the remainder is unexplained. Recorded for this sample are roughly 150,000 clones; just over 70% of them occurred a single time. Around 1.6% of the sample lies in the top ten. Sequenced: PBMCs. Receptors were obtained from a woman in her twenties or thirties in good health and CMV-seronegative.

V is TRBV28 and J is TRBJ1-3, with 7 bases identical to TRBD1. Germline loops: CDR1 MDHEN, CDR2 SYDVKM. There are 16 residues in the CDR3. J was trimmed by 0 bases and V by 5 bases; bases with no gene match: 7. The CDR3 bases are TGTGCCAGCAGTGGACAGGCCGAGAGCTCTGGAAACACCATATATTTT. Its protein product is CASSGQAESSGNTIYF.

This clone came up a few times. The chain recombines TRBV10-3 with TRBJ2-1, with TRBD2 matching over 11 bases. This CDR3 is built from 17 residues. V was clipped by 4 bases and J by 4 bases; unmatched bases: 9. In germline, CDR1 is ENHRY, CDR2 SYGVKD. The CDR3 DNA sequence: TGTGCCATCAGTGTTTCTGACGGGACTAGCGGTTACAATGAGCAGTTCTTC. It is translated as CAISVSDGTSGYNEQFF.

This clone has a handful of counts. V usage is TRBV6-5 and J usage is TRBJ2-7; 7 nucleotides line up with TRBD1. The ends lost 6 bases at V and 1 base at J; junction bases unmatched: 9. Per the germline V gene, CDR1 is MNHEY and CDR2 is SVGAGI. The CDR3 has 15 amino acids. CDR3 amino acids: CASSDIGTDSYEQYF. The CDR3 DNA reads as TGTGCCAGCAGCGACATAGGGACAGATTCCTACGAGCAGTACTTC.

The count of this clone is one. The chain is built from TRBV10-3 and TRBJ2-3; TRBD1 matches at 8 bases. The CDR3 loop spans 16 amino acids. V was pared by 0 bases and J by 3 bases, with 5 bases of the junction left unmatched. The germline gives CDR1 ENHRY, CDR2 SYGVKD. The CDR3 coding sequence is TGTGCCATCAGTGAGTCCCCGGACAGGGTTACAGATACGCAGTATTTT. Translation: CAISESPDRVTDTQYF.

CDR3 sequence reads: CASSPPRTGDSDTQYF. The CDR3 DNA is TGTGCCAGCAGTCCACCCCGGACAGGAGACTCAGATACGCAGTATTTT. The rearrangement uses TRBV6-6 and TRBJ2-3, with TRBD1 matching 7 bases. Looked up from germline, CDR1 is MNHNY and CDR2 is SVGAGI (reference sequence). V lost 5 bases and J lost 4; bases outside the gene matches: 12. The length of the CDR3 is 16 residues.

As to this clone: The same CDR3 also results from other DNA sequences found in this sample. CDR3 amino acids: CASSVGLGLAGTDTQYF. In nucleotides, the CDR3 is TGTGCCAGCAGCGTAGGTCTGGGACTAGCGGGCACAGATACGCAGTATTTT. This chain joins TRBV9 and TRBJ2-3; 11 bases fit TRBD2. The CDR3 extends over 17 amino acids. V was clipped by 0 bases and J by 1 base; unmatched bases: 4. Germline V gene sequence: CDR1 SGDLS, CDR2 YYNGEE.

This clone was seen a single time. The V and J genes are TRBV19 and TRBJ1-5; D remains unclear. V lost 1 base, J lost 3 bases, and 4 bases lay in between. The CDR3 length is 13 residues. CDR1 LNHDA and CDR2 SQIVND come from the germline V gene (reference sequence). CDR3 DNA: TGTGCCAGTAGTATAGGCGTCAATCAGCCCCAGCATTTT. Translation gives CASSIGVNQPQHF.

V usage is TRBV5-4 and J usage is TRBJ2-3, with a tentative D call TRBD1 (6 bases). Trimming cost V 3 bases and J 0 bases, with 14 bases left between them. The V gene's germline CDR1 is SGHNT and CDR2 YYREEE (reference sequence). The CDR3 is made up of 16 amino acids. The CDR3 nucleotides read TGTGCCAGCAGCTGGGGGCAGGCGCGAAGCACAGATACGCAGTATTTT. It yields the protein CASSWGQARSTDTQYF.

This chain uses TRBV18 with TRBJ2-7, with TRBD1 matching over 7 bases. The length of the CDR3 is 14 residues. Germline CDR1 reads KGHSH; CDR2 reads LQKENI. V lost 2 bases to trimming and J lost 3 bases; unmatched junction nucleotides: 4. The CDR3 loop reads CASSPADRSYEQYF. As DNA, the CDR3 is TGTGCCAGCTCACCAGCGGACAGGAGCTACGAGCAGTACTTC.

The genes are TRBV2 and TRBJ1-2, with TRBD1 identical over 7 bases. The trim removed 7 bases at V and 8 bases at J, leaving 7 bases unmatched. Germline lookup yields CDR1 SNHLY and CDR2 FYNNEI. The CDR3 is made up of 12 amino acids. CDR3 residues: CASTRQGGGYTF. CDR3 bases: TGTGCCAGCACCCGACAGGGCGGCGGCTACACCTTC. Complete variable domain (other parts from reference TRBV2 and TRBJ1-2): EPEVTQTPSHQVTQMGQEVILRCVPISNHLYFYWYRQILGQKVEFLVSFYNNEISEKSEIFDDQFSVERPDGSNFTLKIRSTKLEDSAMYFCASTRQGGGYTFGSGTRLTVV.

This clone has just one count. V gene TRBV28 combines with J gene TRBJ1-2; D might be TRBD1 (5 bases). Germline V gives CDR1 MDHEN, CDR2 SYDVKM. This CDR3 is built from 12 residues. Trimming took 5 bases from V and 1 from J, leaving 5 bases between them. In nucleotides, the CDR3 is TGTGCCAGCAGTGACAGTAACTATGGCTACACCTTC. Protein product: CASSDSNYGYTF.

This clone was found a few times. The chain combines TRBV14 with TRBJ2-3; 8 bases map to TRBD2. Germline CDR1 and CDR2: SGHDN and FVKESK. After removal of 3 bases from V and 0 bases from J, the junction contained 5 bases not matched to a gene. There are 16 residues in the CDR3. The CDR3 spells CASSHIAGWSTDTQYF. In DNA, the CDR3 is TGTGCCAGCAGCCATATAGCGGGGTGGAGCACAGATACGCAGTATTTT.

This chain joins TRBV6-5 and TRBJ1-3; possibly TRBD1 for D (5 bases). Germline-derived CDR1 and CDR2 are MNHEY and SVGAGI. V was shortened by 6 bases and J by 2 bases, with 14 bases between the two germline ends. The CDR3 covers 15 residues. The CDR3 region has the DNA TGTGCCAGCAGCCCCCCCGCAGGGACTGGAAACACCATATATTTT. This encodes CASSPPAGTGNTIYF.

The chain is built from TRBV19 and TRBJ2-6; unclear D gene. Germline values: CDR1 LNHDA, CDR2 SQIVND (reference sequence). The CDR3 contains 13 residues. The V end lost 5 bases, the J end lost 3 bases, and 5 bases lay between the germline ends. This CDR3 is CASSWLGANVLTF. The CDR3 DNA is TGTGCCAGTAGTTGGCTTGGGGCCAACGTCCTGACTTTC.

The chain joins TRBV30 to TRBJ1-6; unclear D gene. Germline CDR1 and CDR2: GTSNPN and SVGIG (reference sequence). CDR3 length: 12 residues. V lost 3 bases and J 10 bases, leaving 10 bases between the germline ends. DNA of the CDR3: TGTGCCTGGAGCCACCTCGAGTCACCCCTCCACTTT. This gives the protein CAWSHLESPLHF.

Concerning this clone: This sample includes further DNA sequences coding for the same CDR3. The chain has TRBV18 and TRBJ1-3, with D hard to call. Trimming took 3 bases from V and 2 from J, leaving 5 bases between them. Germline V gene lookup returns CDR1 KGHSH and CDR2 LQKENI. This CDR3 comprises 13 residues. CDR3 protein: CASSPPAGNTIYF. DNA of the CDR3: TGTGCCAGCTCACCCCCCGCTGGAAACACCATATATTTT.

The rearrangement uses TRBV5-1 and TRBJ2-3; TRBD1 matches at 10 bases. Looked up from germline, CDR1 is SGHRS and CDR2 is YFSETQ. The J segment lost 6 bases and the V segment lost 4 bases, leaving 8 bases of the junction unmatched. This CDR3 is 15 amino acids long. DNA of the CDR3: TGCGCCAGCAGCGCGGGACAGGGGTACGGGGATACGCAGTATTTT. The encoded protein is CASSAGQGYGDTQYF. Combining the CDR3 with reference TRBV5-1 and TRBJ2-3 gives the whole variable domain KAGVTQTPRYLIKTRGQQVTLSCSPISGHRSVSWYQQTPGQGLQFLFEYFSETQRNKGNFPGRFSGRQFSNSRSEMNVSTLELGDSALYLCASSAGQGYGDTQYFGPGTRLTVL.

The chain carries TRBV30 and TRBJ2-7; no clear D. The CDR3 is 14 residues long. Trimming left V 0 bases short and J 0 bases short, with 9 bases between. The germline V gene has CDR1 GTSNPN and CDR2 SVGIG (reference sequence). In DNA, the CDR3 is TGTGCCTGGAGTGTAGGTGGTAGCTCCTACGAGCAGTACGTC. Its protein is CAWSVGGSSYEQYV.

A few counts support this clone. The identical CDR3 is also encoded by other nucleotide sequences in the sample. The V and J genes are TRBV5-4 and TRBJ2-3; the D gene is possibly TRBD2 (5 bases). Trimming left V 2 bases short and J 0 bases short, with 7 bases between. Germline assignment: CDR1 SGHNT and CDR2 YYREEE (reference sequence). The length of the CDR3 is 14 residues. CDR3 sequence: CASSFPGSTDTQYF. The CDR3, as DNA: TGTGCCAGCAGCTTCCCGGGGAGCACAGATACGCAGTATTTT.

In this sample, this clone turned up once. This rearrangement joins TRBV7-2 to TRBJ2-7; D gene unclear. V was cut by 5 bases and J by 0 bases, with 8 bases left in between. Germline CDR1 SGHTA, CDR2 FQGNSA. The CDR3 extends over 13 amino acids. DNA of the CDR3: TGTGCCAGCAGCCCCGAGGCCTCCTACGAGCAGTACTTC. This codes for CASSPEASYEQYF.

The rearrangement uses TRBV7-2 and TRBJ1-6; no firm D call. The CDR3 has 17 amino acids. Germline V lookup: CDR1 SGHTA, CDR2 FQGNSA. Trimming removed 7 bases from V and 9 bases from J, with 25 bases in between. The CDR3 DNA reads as TGTGCCAGCACCCTCACCGTCTCCCGGGGTGAAGGTTCACCCCTCCACTTT. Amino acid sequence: CASTLTVSRGEGSPLHF.